The 26 T cell receptor beta chains reported below all come from one sample, sequenced in a study of neurological immune-mediated disorders. TCRdb called the 5' RACE reads again in MiXCR, with one record for every CDR3 protein. The sample carries tens of thousands of distinct CDR3 sequences, 17% recorded once. What was sequenced was PBMCs. The receptors come from a woman between 40 and 55 years old in good health.

This clonotype appeared many times. The chain couples TRBV20-1 to TRBJ2-2; D possibly corresponds to TRBD2 (5 bases). This CDR3 spans 15 amino acids. Germline CDR1 DFQATT, CDR2 SNEGSKA (reference sequence). The V end lost 6 bases, the J end lost 5 bases, and 19 bases lay between the germline ends. The CDR3 spells CSAPEDGVPTGELFF. The CDR3 DNA follows: TGCAGTGCCCCCGAGGACGGGGTACCGACCGGGGAGCTGTTTTTT.

This clonotype was seen at least ten times. J is TRBJ2-5 and V is TRBV20-1; the match to TRBD2 covers 9 bases. CDR1 DFQATT and CDR2 SNEGSKA come from the germline V gene (reference sequence). The CDR3 sequence is 18 residues long. V was pared by 3 bases and J by 2 bases, with 16 bases of the junction left unmatched. Here the CDR3 reads CSASPAGGALPTQETQYF. DNA for the CDR3: TGCAGTGCTAGTCCGGCGGGGGGGGCTCTACCCACACAAGAGACCCAGTACTTC.

This clonotype was recorded at least ten times. The chain couples TRBV15 to TRBJ2-1; a weak D match, TRBD2 (6 bases). CDR1 is LNHNV and CDR2 is YYDKDF in the germline V gene (reference sequence). Trimming pared 0 bases from V and 4 bases from J, leaving 7 bases between. The CDR3 runs 14 residues. The chain's CDR3 is CATSRDRGYNEQFF. The CDR3 DNA follows: TGTGCCACCAGCAGAGATCGGGGGTACAATGAGCAGTTCTTC.

At least ten counts were recorded for this clonotype. V usage is TRBV18 and J usage is TRBJ1-5; D remains unclear. Germline loops: CDR1 KGHSH, CDR2 LQKENI. V lost 4 bases to trimming and J lost 4 bases, with 11 bases between them. The CDR3 loop spans 14 amino acids. The CDR3 DNA reads as TGTGCCAGCTCACTTCAAGGAATTAATCAGCCCCAGCATTTT. It encodes CASSLQGINQPQHF.

The rearrangement uses TRBV29-1 and TRBJ1-1; D possibly corresponds to TRBD1 (5 bases). Germline V lookup: CDR1 SQVTM, CDR2 ANQGSEA. The CDR3 sequence is 12 residues long. V dropped 6 bases and J dropped 0 bases, with 8 bases sitting between them. In DNA, the CDR3 is TGCAGCGTCGGGGGATTGAACACTGAAGCTTTCTTT. This encodes CSVGGLNTEAFF.

This clonotype was detected ten times or more. The chain uses TRBV20-1 and TRBJ1-1, with D possibly matching TRBD1 (5 bases). Trimming pared 6 bases from V and 1 base from J, leaving 9 bases between. Germline loops: CDR1 DFQATT, CDR2 SNEGSKA (reference sequence). The CDR3 is 12 amino acids. CDR3 nucleotide sequence: TGCAGTGCAGGACACGGGAACACTGAAGCTTTCTTT. Translating gives CSAGHGNTEAFF.

This clonotype has a count of ten or more. V usage is TRBV2 and J usage is TRBJ1-4; TRBD1 is a possible D gene (6 bases). V lost 8 bases and J 8 bases, leaving 24 bases between the germline ends. The CDR3 contains 16 residues. Germline V lookup: CDR1 SNHLY, CDR2 FYNNEI. The CDR3, as DNA: TGTGCCAGCCAAGCAGGGGATCGCGGGTTGGGGGAAAAACTGTTTTTT. Amino acid sequence: CASQAGDRGLGEKLFF.

This clonotype was observed a few times. This chain joins TRBV5-1 and TRBJ2-2; 7 nucleotides match TRBD1. V lost 2 bases to trimming and J lost 4 bases; unmatched junction nucleotides: 5. Germline CDR1 SGHRS, CDR2 YFSETQ. CDR3 length equals 15 residues. The CDR3 DNA sequence: TGCGCCAGCAGCTTACAGGGGAGCGGCACCGGGGAGCTGTTTTTT. Protein sequence: CASSLQGSGTGELFF.

In this sample, this clonotype turned up many times. CDR3 sequence reads: CASSWRQQRDEQFF. The CDR3 coding sequence is TGCGCCAGCAGCTGGCGGCAGCAAAGGGATGAGCAGTTCTTC. This chain links TRBV5-1 with TRBJ2-1; no firm D call. Trimming took 3 bases from V and 8 from J, leaving 15 bases between them. The CDR3 has 14 residues. Germline loops: CDR1 SGHRS, CDR2 YFSETQ.

Ten or more counts support this clonotype. The V and J genes are TRBV20-1 and TRBJ1-5; D remains ambiguous. CDR3 length: 15 residues. The germline V and J ends were trimmed by 6 bases and 4 bases, with 19 bases remaining between them. CDR1 is DFQATT and CDR2 is SNEGSKA in the germline V gene (reference sequence). For the CDR3, the DNA is TGCAGTGCCCCTGTGGTAGGAGGGAATAATCAGCCCCAGCATTTT. Residues: CSAPVVGGNNQPQHF.

This clonotype was seen a handful of times. The J gene is TRBJ1-5, the V gene TRBV30; 9 positions agree with TRBD1. V dropped 2 bases and J dropped 5; count of bases not matched to a gene: 4. In germline, CDR1 is GTSNPN, CDR2 SVGIG (reference sequence). The CDR3 spans 14 residues. The CDR3 nucleotides are TGTGCCTGGAGTTTAGGGACAGGGTATCAGCCCCAGCATTTT. Its translation is CAWSLGTGYQPQHF.

This clonotype was recorded at least ten times. The V call is TRBV20-1, the J call TRBJ1-1; D unresolved. Trimming removed 7 bases at V and 1 base at J, with 10 bases between. The germline CDR1 and CDR2 sequences are DFQATT and SNEGSKA (reference sequence). This CDR3 is built from 12 residues. CDR3 in amino acids: CSVSSRNTEAFF. Here the CDR3 DNA reads TGCAGTGTCAGCAGCCGGAACACTGAAGCTTTCTTT.

Many counts were recorded for this clonotype. This chain connects TRBV29-1 to TRBJ2-5; perhaps TRBD2 as D (6 bases). Germline V gives CDR1 SQVTM, CDR2 ANQGSEA. The V gene lost 7 bases and the J gene lost 4 bases, with 13 bases spanning the gap. This CDR3 is 12 amino acids long. CDR3 loop: CSGGRGGETQYF. DNA of the CDR3: TGCAGCGGTGGGCGGGGCGGAGAGACCCAGTACTTC.

This clonotype was observed at least ten times. This chain joins TRBV6-2 or TRBV6-3 and TRBJ2-4; 8 bases are shared with TRBD2. With V trimmed by 8 bases and J by 3 bases, 24 bases remained unmatched. This CDR3 has 20 amino acids. Germline V gene lookup returns CDR1 MNHEY and CDR2 SVGEGT. The CDR3 DNA reads TGTGCCAGCGGCCCCGGCCCCGGGGGGGCAGTGGGTGTCGGCAAAAACATTCAGTACTTC. It encodes CASGPGPGGAVGVGKNIQYF.

In its sample, this clonotype was seen many times. V gene TRBV20-1 combines with J gene TRBJ1-3; no reliable D call. CDR1 and CDR2 from the germline V gene are DFQATT and SNEGSKA (reference sequence). CDR3 size: 14 residues. Between the trimmed V and J ends, which lost 2 bases and 0 bases, there was a span of 8 bases. The CDR3 sequence is CSARKGSSGNTIYF. The CDR3 DNA is TGCAGTGCTAGAAAAGGAAGCTCTGGAAACACCATATATTTT.

This clonotype was observed many times. The chain recombines TRBV29-1 with TRBJ1-2; 7 positions match TRBD1. Looked up from germline, CDR1 is SQVTM and CDR2 is ANQGSEA. After removal of 7 bases from V and 4 bases from J, the junction contained 6 bases not matched to a gene. The CDR3 loop spans 12 amino acids. The CDR3 coding sequence is TGCAGCGCCCGACAGGGCCCCTATGGCTACACCTTC. It codes for CSARQGPYGYTF. Full variable domain (missing parts from reference TRBV29-1 and TRBJ1-2): SAVISQKPSRDICQRGTSLTIQCQVDSQVTMMFWYRQQPGQSLTLIATANQGSEATYESGFVIDKFPISRPNLTFSTLTVSNMSPEDSSIYLCSARQGPYGYTFGSGTRLTVV.

This clonotype was picked up many times. The rearrangement joins TRBV6-6 to TRBJ1-2; 8 nucleotides line up with TRBD1. V shed 1 base and J 8 bases; nucleotides not matched to a gene: 12. CDR3 length: 16 residues. Germline V lookup: CDR1 MNHNY, CDR2 SVGAGI (reference sequence). CDR3 nucleotides: TGTGCCAGCAGTTACTACTTCGCAGGGGGCGCGACAGGCTACACCTTC. Encoded protein: CASSYYFAGGATGYTF.

This clonotype showed up just a few times. This chain connects TRBV19 to TRBJ2-1; D unresolved. The V gene lost 3 bases and the J gene lost 4 bases, with 10 bases spanning the gap. The CDR3 is 14 amino acids. Germline assignment: CDR1 LNHDA and CDR2 SQIVND (reference sequence). This CDR3 reads CASSISDGYNEQFF. CDR3 DNA sequence: TGTGCCAGTAGTATTTCCGATGGATACAATGAGCAGTTCTTC. The full variable domain, completed using reference TRBV19 and TRBJ2-1, is DGGITQSPKYLFRKEGQNVTLSCEQNLNHDAMYWYRQDPGQGLRLIYYSQIVNDFQKGDIAEGYSVSREKKESFPLTVTSAQKNPTAFYLCASSISDGYNEQFFGPGTRLTVL.

The chain employs TRBV6-6 and TRBJ1-6, with D unresolved. The CDR3 is 17 amino acids. The germline gives CDR1 MNHNY, CDR2 SVGAGI (reference sequence). V gave up 4 bases and J gave up 3 bases, with 16 bases separating them. This CDR3 reads CASSFIEGSGYNSPLHF. For the CDR3, the DNA is TGTGCCAGCAGTTTTATCGAAGGGTCGGGCTATAATTCACCCCTCCACTTT.

In this sample, this clonotype turned up many times. V gene TRBV20-1 combines with J gene TRBJ1-1, with 11 bases matching TRBD1. Trimming took 6 bases from V and 4 from J; bases not matched to a gene: 16. This CDR3 is built from 17 residues. Looked up from germline, CDR1 is DFQATT and CDR2 is SNEGSKA (reference sequence). CDR3 DNA sequence: TGCAGTGCCCTCGGGGGACGGGACAGGGGGTTGGGCACTGAAGCTTTCTTT. Its translation: CSALGGRDRGLGTEAFF.

This clonotype was recorded many times. The V and J genes are TRBV5-1 and TRBJ2-5; unclear D gene. The V and J ends lost 1 base and 2 bases respectively, with 12 bases between them. The germline CDR1 and CDR2 sequences are SGHRS and YFSETQ. The CDR3 is made up of 15 amino acids. CDR3 sequence: CASSLFSYPQETQYF. The CDR3 coding sequence is TGCGCCAGCAGCTTGTTTTCCTACCCTCAAGAGACCCAGTACTTC.

This clonotype appeared many times. This chain joins TRBV5-5 and TRBJ2-3, with TRBD2 as a possible D gene (5 bases). With 1 base removed from V and 6 bases from J, the gap between germline ends came to 18 bases. The germline V gene has CDR1 SGHKS and CDR2 YYEKEE (reference sequence). This CDR3 has 16 amino acids. CDR3 in amino acids: CASSLSGMEGLDTQYF. Written as DNA, the CDR3 is TGTGCCAGCAGCTTGTCGGGGATGGAAGGGTTGGATACGCAGTATTTT. Looking up the rest from reference TRBV5-5 and TRBJ2-3 gives the full variable domain: DAGVTQSPTHLIKTRGQQVTLRCSPISGHKSVSWYQQVLGQGPQFIFQYYEKEERGRGNFPDRFSARQFPNYSSELNVNALLLGDSALYLCASSLSGMEGLDTQYFGPGTRLTVL.

This clonotype appeared many times. The chain couples TRBV3-1 to TRBJ1-4; D is perhaps TRBD1 (5 bases). The CDR3 consists of 16 residues. In germline, CDR1 is LGHDT, CDR2 YNNKEL (reference sequence). Trimming took 2 bases from V and 7 from J, leaving 17 bases between them. CDR3 protein: CASSQNVGSGGEKLFF. DNA of the CDR3: TGTGCCAGCAGCCAAAATGTCGGCAGCGGGGGTGAAAAACTGTTTTTT. Combining the CDR3 with reference TRBV3-1 and TRBJ1-4 gives the whole variable domain DTAVSQTPKYLVTQMGNDKSIKCEQNLGHDTMYWYKQDSKKFLKIMFSYNNKELIINETVPNRFSPKSPDKAHLNLHINSLELGDSAVYFCASSQNVGSGGEKLFFGSGTQLSVL.

The table lists this clonotype with many counts. CDR3 protein: CASSLASLHEQFF. The CDR3, as DNA: TGCGCCAGCAGCTTGGCTTCCCTCCATGAGCAGTTCTTC. The gene calls are TRBV5-1 and TRBJ2-1; D not resolved. The germline V and J ends were trimmed by 0 bases and 8 bases, with 9 bases remaining between them. This CDR3 has 13 amino acids. CDR1 and CDR2 (germline): SGHRS, YFSETQ.

This clonotype has a count of ten or more. The chain is built from TRBV2 and TRBJ2-7, with no clear D. CDR1 SNHLY and CDR2 FYNNEI come from the germline V gene. Trimming cost V 7 bases and J 1 base, with 11 bases left between them. This CDR3 comprises 13 residues. Written as DNA, the CDR3 is TGTGCCAGCATCTCGGACGCATCCTACGAGCAGTACGTC. Protein: CASISDASYEQYV.

Many counts were recorded for this clonotype. In nucleotides, the CDR3 is TGTGCCTGGGACTACTCAGCTAACTATGGCTACACCTTC. This encodes CAWDYSANYGYTF. V usage is TRBV30 and J usage is TRBJ1-2; D uncertain. Germline CDR1 is GTSNPN and CDR2 is SVGIG (reference sequence). The CDR3 has 13 residues. The V end lost 5 bases, the J end lost 0 bases, and 10 bases lay between the germline ends.